The 6 T cell receptor beta chains presented below share a single source sample, sequenced in a study of cytomegalovirus exposure and HLA in healthy donors (dated by TCRdb to 2016 to 2017). Libraries were constructed by the immunoSEQ multiplex PCR assay. This immuneACCESS table, as held by TCRdb, lists in-frame sequences with V and J called but not all clones. Of the missing ones, under half trace to an unresolved V gene in checked studies; the others have no known cause. The sample table contains some 130,000 clones; only one count was recorded for about 80% of them. The ten most abundant clones make up 25% to 30% of the sample. Sequenced input: PBMCs. These receptors all stem from a man aged 25 to 40 in good health and CMV-seropositive.

The gene calls are TRBV10-1 and TRBJ2-7; 7 bases are a match to TRBD2. Looked up from germline, CDR1 is WNHNN and CDR2 is SYGVQD (reference sequence). V lost 2 bases and J lost 2; bases outside the gene matches: 12. This CDR3 comprises 17 residues. In nucleotides, the CDR3 is TGCGCCAGCAGTGAGACCGCAAGCGGGGACGGAACCTACGAGCAGTACTTC. Translated, it gives CASSETASGDGTYEQYF.

This sequence joins TRBV5-1 and TRBJ2-5, with TRBD2 matching over 7 bases. This CDR3 has 14 amino acids. The germline V gene has CDR1 SGHRS and CDR2 YFSETQ. V lost 2 bases and J lost 2; bases outside the gene matches: 3. The DNA for the CDR3 is TGCGCCAGCAGCTTTAGTAGCGGGCAAGAGACCCAGTACTTC. Its translation is CASSFSSGQETQYF. Drawing the rest from reference TRBV5-1 and TRBJ2-5, the complete variable domain is KAGVTQTPRYLIKTRGQQVTLSCSPISGHRSVSWYQQTPGQGLQFLFEYFSETQRNKGNFPGRFSGRQFSNSRSEMNVSTLELGDSALYLCASSFSSGQETQYFGPGTRLLVL.

This chain links TRBV2 with TRBJ1-2, with no clear D. The CDR3 totals 15 residues. The V gene lost 2 bases and the J gene lost 1 base, with 11 bases spanning the gap. Germline assignment: CDR1 SNHLY and CDR2 FYNNEI. Written as DNA, the CDR3 is TGTGCCAGCAGTGAACGGTACGGTGGTAACTATGGCTACACCTTC. Protein product: CASSERYGGNYGYTF.

This clone came up once. The chain uses TRBV7-7 and TRBJ2-5; D gene unclear. V was cut by 1 base and J by 1 base, with 7 bases left in between. In germline, CDR1 is SSHAT, CDR2 FNYEAQ (reference sequence). CDR3 size: 14 residues. The CDR3 reads CASSLVGIQETQYF. DNA for the CDR3: TGTGCCAGCAGCTTAGTTGGCATCCAAGAGACCCAGTACTTC.

The genes are TRBV5-6 and TRBJ1-2; a weak D match, TRBD1 (5 bases). Germline loops: CDR1 SGHDT, CDR2 YYEEEE. Trimming removed 2 bases at V and 6 bases at J, with 11 bases between. This CDR3 spans 13 amino acids. The CDR3 DNA follows: TGTGCCAGCAGCTTCGGGGGGGAAGATGGCTACACCTTC. Its protein is CASSFGGEDGYTF.

This chain uses TRBV4-2 with TRBJ2-5; TRBD2 agrees at 12 bases. There are 20 residues in the CDR3. With V trimmed by 3 bases and J by 1 base, 15 bases remained unmatched. Germline V gene sequence: CDR1 LGHNA, CDR2 YNFKEQ. CDR3 nucleotides: TGTGCCAGCAGCCAGGTCTCCGGACTAGCGGGGACATGGTCCCAAGAGACCCAGTACTTC. Residues: CASSQVSGLAGTWSQETQYF.